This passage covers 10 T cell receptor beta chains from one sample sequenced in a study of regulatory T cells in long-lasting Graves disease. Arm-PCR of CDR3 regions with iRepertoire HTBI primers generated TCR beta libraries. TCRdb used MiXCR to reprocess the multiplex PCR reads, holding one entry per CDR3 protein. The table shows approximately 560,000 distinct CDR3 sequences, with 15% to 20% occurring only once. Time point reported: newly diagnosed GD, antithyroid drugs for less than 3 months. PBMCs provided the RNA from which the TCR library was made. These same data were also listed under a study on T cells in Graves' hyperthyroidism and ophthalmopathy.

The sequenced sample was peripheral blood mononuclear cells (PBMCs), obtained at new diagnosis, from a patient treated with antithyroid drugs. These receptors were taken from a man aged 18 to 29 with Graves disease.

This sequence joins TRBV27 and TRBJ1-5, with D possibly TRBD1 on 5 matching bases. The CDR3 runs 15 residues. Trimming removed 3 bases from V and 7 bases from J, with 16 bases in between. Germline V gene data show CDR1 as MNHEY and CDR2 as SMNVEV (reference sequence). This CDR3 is CASSFSGAGLQPQHF. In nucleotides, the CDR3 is TGTGCCAGCAGTTTCTCTGGGGCAGGGCTGCAGCCCCAGCATTTT.

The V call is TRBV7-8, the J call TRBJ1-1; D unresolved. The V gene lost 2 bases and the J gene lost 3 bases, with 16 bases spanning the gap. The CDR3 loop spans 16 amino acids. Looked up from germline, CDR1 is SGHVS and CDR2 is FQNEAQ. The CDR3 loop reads CASSLQHRAAHTEAFF. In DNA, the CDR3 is TGTGCCAGCAGCTTACAGCATAGGGCGGCTCACACTGAAGCTTTCTTT.

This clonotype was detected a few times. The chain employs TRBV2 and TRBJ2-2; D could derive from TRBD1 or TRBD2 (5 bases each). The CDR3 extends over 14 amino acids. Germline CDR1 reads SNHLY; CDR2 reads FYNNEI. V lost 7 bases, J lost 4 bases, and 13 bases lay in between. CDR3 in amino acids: CASIDEGTTGELFF. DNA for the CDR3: TGTGCCAGCATTGACGAGGGGACCACCGGGGAGCTGTTTTTT.

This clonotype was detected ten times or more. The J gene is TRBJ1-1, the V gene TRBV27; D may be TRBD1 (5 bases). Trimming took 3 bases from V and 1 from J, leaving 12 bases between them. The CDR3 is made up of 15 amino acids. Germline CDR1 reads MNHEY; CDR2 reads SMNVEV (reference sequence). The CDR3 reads CASSFSVGQNTEAFF. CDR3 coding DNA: TGTGCCAGCAGTTTCAGTGTTGGACAGAACACTGAAGCTTTCTTT.

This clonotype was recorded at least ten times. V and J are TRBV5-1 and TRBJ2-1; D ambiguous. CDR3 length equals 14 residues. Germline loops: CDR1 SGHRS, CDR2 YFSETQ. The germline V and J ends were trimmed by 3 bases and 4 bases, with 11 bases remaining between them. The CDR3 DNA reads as TGCGCCAGCAGCTCGTCGCCTAAGTACAATGAGCAGTTCTTC. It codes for CASSSSPKYNEQFF.

CDR3 protein: CASSESGYGTEAFF. The CDR3 DNA sequence: TGCGCCAGCAGTGAATCGGGGTATGGTACTGAAGCTTTCTTT. This chain links TRBV10-1 with TRBJ1-1; D gene unclear. The V end was cut by 3 bases, the J end by 5 bases, with 13 bases between. Germline assignment: CDR1 WNHNN and CDR2 SYGVQD (reference sequence). The CDR3 has 14 amino acids.

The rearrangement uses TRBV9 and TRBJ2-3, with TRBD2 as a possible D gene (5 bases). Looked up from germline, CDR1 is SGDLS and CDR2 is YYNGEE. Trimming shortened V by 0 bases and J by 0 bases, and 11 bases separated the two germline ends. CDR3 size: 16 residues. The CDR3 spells CASSVDVSASTDTQYF. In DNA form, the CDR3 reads TGTGCCAGCAGCGTAGATGTTAGCGCCAGCACAGATACGCAGTATTTT.

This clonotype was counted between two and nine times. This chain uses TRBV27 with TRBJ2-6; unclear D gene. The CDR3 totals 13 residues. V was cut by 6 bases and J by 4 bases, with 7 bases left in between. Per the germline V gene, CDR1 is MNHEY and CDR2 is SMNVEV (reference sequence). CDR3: CASSLLGANVLTF. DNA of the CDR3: TGTGCCAGCAGCCTATTGGGGGCCAACGTCCTGACTTTC. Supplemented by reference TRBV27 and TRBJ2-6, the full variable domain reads EAQVTQNPRYLITVTGKKLTVTCSQNMNHEYMSWYRQDPGLGLRQIYYSMNVEVTDKGDVPEGYKVSRKEKRNFPLILESPSPNQTSLYFCASSLLGANVLTFGAGSRLTVL.

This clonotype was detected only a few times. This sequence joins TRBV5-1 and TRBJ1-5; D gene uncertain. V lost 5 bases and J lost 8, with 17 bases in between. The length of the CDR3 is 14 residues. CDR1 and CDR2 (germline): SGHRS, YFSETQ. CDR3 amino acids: CASRATPRSEPQHF. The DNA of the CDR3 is TGCGCCAGCAGGGCGACACCCCGGTCGGAGCCCCAGCATTTT.

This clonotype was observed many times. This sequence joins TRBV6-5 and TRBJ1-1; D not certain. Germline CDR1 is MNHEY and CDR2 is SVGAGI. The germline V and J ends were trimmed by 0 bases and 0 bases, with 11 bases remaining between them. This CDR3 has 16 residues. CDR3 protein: CASSYSTRAVNTEAFF. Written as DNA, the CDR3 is TGTGCCAGCAGTTACTCGACCCGCGCGGTGAACACTGAAGCTTTCTTT.